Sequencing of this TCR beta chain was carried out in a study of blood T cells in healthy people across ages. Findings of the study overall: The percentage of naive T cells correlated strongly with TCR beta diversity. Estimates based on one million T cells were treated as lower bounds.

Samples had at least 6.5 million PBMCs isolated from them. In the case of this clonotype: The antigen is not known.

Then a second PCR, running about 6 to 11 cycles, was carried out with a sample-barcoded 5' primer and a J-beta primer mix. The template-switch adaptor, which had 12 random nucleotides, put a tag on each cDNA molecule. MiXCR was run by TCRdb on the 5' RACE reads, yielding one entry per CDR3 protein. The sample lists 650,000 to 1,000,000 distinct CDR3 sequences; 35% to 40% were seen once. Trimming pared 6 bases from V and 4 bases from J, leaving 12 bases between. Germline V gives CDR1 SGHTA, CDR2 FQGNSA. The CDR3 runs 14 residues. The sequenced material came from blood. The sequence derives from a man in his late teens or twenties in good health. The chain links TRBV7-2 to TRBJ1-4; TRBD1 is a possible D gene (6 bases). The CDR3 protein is CTSSRGHLNEKLFF. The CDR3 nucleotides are TGTACCAGCAGTCGGGGGCATCTTAATGAAAAACTGTTTTTT.